Shown below are 27 T cell receptor beta chains from a single sample sequenced in a study of CD8 T cells in ankylosing spondylitis. Via MiXCR, TCRdb re-called the 5' RACE reads, giving one row per CDR3 protein. The table lists around 250,000 distinct CDR3 sequences, roughly 10% of them singletons, with less than 7% in the top ten. Sequencing used blood, either unsorted or a sorted T cell fraction (not recorded which). All receptors derive from a male donor with ankylosing spondylitis or in good health (not recorded which).

This clonotype was seen at least ten times. The chain combines TRBV5-1 with TRBJ2-5; 10 bases are a match to TRBD2. V lost 0 bases, J lost 4 bases, and 6 bases stayed unmatched. The CDR3 spans 16 residues. Germline CDR1 SGHRS, CDR2 YFSETQ. In nucleotides, the CDR3 is TGCGCCAGCAGCTTGGAACCAGCGGGGGGGCGAGAGACCCAGTACTTC. Its protein product is CASSLEPAGGRETQYF.

Remarks on this clonotype: A much more abundant neighbour one base away suggests this may be a read error. V usage is TRBV10-3 and J usage is TRBJ2-2; D may be TRBD1 or TRBD2 (5 bases each). Per germline, CDR1 ENHRY and CDR2 SYGVKD. The CDR3 totals 12 residues. This CDR3 is CATSGGIGELFF. The CDR3 DNA is TGTGCCACCAGTGGGGGAATCGGGGAGCTGTTTTTT.

This clonotype has ten or more counts. V is TRBV29-1 and J is TRBJ1-2; TRBD1 matches at 7 bases. The germline V gene has CDR1 SQVTM and CDR2 ANQGSEA. The CDR3 runs to 13 residues. V gave up 6 bases and J gave up 0 bases; unmatched junction bases: 4. CDR3 DNA: TGCAGCGTATACGGGACAGCTAACTATGGCTACACCTTC. Amino acids: CSVYGTANYGYTF.

This clonotype came up many times. The rearrangement joins TRBV5-5 to TRBJ2-7; 9 bases align to TRBD1. This CDR3 is built from 14 residues. V was pared by 4 bases and J by 3 bases, with 5 bases of the junction left unmatched. Germline CDR1 is SGHKS and CDR2 is YYEKEE (reference sequence). The CDR3 nucleotides read TGTGCCAGCAGCGTGACGGGACAGGGCTACGAGCAGTACTTC. It encodes CASSVTGQGYEQYF.

The table lists this clonotype with many counts. V usage is TRBV12-3 or TRBV12-4 and J usage is TRBJ1-1, with D maybe TRBD1 (6 bases). Trimming cost V 8 bases and J 2 bases, with 18 bases left between them. CDR3 length: 15 residues. As DNA, the CDR3 is TGTGCCAGCCTCCTTGTGGGGGGGCTAAACACTGAAGCTTTCTTT. This codes for CASLLVGGLNTEAFF.

Many counts were recorded for this clonotype. The chain links TRBV5-1 to TRBJ1-2; D perhaps matches TRBD1 (6 bases). Per germline, CDR1 SGHRS and CDR2 YFSETQ. Trimming removed 0 bases from V and 3 bases from J, with 12 bases in between. This CDR3 is 15 amino acids long. The CDR3 protein is CASSLAEGGDYGYTF. In nucleotides, the CDR3 is TGCGCCAGCAGCTTGGCGGAGGGGGGTGACTATGGCTACACCTTC. The full variable domain, its missing parts supplied by reference TRBV5-1 and TRBJ1-2, is KAGVTQTPRYLIKTRGQQVTLSCSPISGHRSVSWYQQTPGQGLQFLFEYFSETQRNKGNFPGRFSGRQFSNSRSEMNVSTLELGDSALYLCASSLAEGGDYGYTFGSGTRLTVV.

This clonotype was detected ten times or more. The CDR3 DNA is TGTGCCAGCAGTTCGGGGGCAGTCACTGAAGCTTTCTTT. Protein product: CASSSGAVTEAFF. The gene calls are TRBV27 and TRBJ1-1; possible D gene TRBD1, 6 bases. Trimming removed 4 bases from V and 4 bases from J, with 10 bases in between. From germline, CDR1 is MNHEY and CDR2 SMNVEV (reference sequence). There are 13 residues in the CDR3.

The V call is TRBV6-1, the J call TRBJ2-7; D uncertain. V was trimmed by 3 bases and J by 1 base, leaving 10 bases between them. The CDR3 has 14 amino acids. Germline CDR1 is MNHNS and CDR2 is SASEGT. The CDR3 DNA follows: TGTGCCAGCAGTGACCCCAGAGTGTCCTACGAGCAGTACTTC. Translated, it gives CASSDPRVSYEQYF.

This clonotype was detected only a few times. The J gene is TRBJ2-5, the V gene TRBV20-1; 7 nucleotides match TRBD2. Germline V gene data show CDR1 as DFQATT and CDR2 as SNEGSKA (reference sequence). V shed 0 bases, J shed 4 bases, and the junction held 5 bases outside the gene matches. This CDR3 is built from 14 residues. CDR3: CSARDLRGGETQYF. In nucleotides, the CDR3 is TGCAGTGCTAGAGATCTTCGCGGGGGAGAGACCCAGTACTTC.

The chain combines TRBV20-1 with TRBJ2-1, with 12 positions matching TRBD2. V lost 2 bases to trimming and J lost 3 bases; unmatched junction nucleotides: 5. The CDR3 length is 16 residues. Germline assignment: CDR1 DFQATT and CDR2 SNEGSKA (reference sequence). The CDR3 here is CSARPSGGAHYNEQFF. The CDR3 DNA follows: TGCAGTGCTAGACCTAGCGGGGGGGCCCACTACAATGAGCAGTTCTTC.

At least ten counts were recorded for this clonotype. Lacking the conserved final phenylalanine or tryptophan, this CDR3 likely reflects a read error. The DNA is left out, because the CDR3 cannot be placed on it with certainty; the CDR3 is given as TCRdb lists it. The chain is built from TRBV7-3 and TRBJ2-3; TRBD1 is taken as the D call from the table, unchecked against the DNA. The CDR3 length is 14 residues, termini included. Per the germline V gene, CDR1 is SGHTA and CDR2 is FQGTGA. The CDR3 is CASSLTLGTTRSPD.

J is TRBJ1-4 and V is TRBV7-9; D uncertain. CDR3 length equals 15 residues. Trimming cost V 2 bases and J 5 bases, with 12 bases left between them. Germline lookup yields CDR1 SEHNR and CDR2 FQNEAQ (reference sequence). For the CDR3, the DNA is TGTGCCAGCAGCTTATGGTCGGCCAGGAATGAAAAACTGTTTTTT. Protein product: CASSLWSARNEKLFF.

This chain uses TRBV15 with TRBJ1-1, with TRBD1 as a possible D gene (5 bases). CDR3 length equals 16 residues. CDR1 is LNHNV, CDR2 YYDKDF, per germline (reference sequence). The germline V and J ends were trimmed by 0 bases and 6 bases, with 17 bases remaining between them. Written as DNA, the CDR3 is TGTGCCACCAGCAGAGATCCGGGACGGAGAAGAGCTGAAGCTTTCTTT. Its protein is CATSRDPGRRRAEAFF.

This clonotype turned up a few times. V is TRBV21-1 and J is TRBJ2-5; TRBD1 is taken as the D call from the table, unchecked against the DNA. TRBV21-1 is shown as a pseudogene. CDR3 size: 15 residues. CDR3 coding DNA: TGTGCCAGCAGCACGACCCGACAGGGCGAAGAGACCCAGTACTTC. This encodes CASSTTRQGEETQYF.

This clonotype was observed at least ten times. The rearrangement uses TRBV20-1 and TRBJ2-3; D possibly corresponds to TRBD2 (5 bases). The CDR3 contains 17 residues. The V end lost 3 bases, the J end lost 0 bases, and 19 bases lay between the germline ends. Germline-derived CDR1 and CDR2 are DFQATT and SNEGSKA (reference sequence). CDR3 sequence: CSASQLRRTDSTDTQYF. In DNA form, the CDR3 reads TGCAGTGCTAGTCAACTCCGCCGGACTGACAGCACAGATACGCAGTATTTT.

V is TRBV20-1 and J is TRBJ2-5; TRBD1 or TRBD2 may be the D gene (5 bases each). The germline CDR1 and CDR2 sequences are DFQATT and SNEGSKA (reference sequence). V shed 1 base and J shed 2 bases, with 11 bases lying between them. The CDR3 is made up of 14 amino acids. CDR3 sequence reads: CSARGGRGQETQYF. The CDR3 bases are TGCAGTGCTAGAGGGGGCCGCGGGCAAGAGACCCAGTACTTC.

In this sample, this clonotype turned up many times. The chain is built from TRBV20-1 and TRBJ2-1; perhaps TRBD2 as D (6 bases). This CDR3 is 20 amino acids long. The V end was cut by 5 bases, the J end by 4 bases, with 33 bases between. From germline, CDR1 is DFQATT and CDR2 SNEGSKA (reference sequence). The CDR3 DNA follows: TGCAGTGCTCCACCCATACGAAGCGGGCCCCGAGGGGTGAAGTACAATGAGCAGTTCTTC. Translated, it gives CSAPPIRSGPRGVKYNEQFF.

The rearrangement links TRBV5-3 to TRBJ2-1; D might be TRBD2 (5 bases). TRBV5-3 is labeled an ORF, and its function is uncertain. The CDR3 sequence is 16 residues long. Trimming pared 0 bases from V and 6 bases from J, leaving 16 bases between. The CDR3 protein is CARSLGPRTRGNEQFF. The CDR3 DNA follows: TGTGCCAGAAGCTTGGGGCCGCGGACTCGGGGCAATGAGCAGTTCTTC.

This clonotype was seen ten or more times. The gene calls are TRBV4-2 and TRBJ1-2; 7 positions match TRBD1. V gave up 3 bases and J gave up 0 bases; unmatched junction bases: 10. In germline, CDR1 is LGHNA, CDR2 YNFKEQ. This CDR3 contains 17 residues. The CDR3 nucleotides read TGTGCCAGCAGCCAGCACAGGGGATCCGTAGCTAACTATGGCTACACCTTC. Protein product: CASSQHRGSVANYGYTF.

This clonotype was found many times. This rearrangement joins TRBV12-3 or TRBV12-4 to TRBJ2-7, with D hard to call. The CDR3 extends over 12 amino acids. Trimming left V 5 bases short and J 0 bases short, with 5 bases between. CDR3 bases: TGTGCCAGCAGTCCCGCCTCCTACGAGCAGTACTTC. This encodes CASSPASYEQYF.

This clonotype was recorded many times. V is TRBV28 and J is TRBJ1-6, with D possibly matching TRBD1 (5 bases). V gave up 1 base and J gave up 5 bases, with 21 bases separating them. The germline CDR1 and CDR2 sequences are MDHEN and SYDVKM. The CDR3 spans 19 residues. CDR3 protein: CASSLSALKRGYDNSPLHF. CDR3 sequence (DNA): TGTGCCAGCAGTTTATCAGCCCTAAAGAGGGGATATGATAATTCACCCCTCCACTTT.

This clonotype was counted at least ten times. This rearrangement joins TRBV29-1 to TRBJ1-1, with D hard to call. The V and J ends lost 5 bases and 2 bases respectively, with 12 bases between them. This CDR3 comprises 13 residues. Germline CDR1 SQVTM, CDR2 ANQGSEA. The CDR3: CSVHLGKNTEAFF. DNA of the CDR3: TGCAGCGTTCATCTGGGGAAAAACACTGAAGCTTTCTTT.

This clonotype was seen ten or more times. V and J are TRBV12-3 or TRBV12-4 and TRBJ2-7; D gene unclear. The CDR3 spans 13 residues. The V and J ends lost 10 bases and 6 bases respectively, with 19 bases between them. CDR3 region: CATGRVFGGEQYF. CDR3 DNA sequence: TGTGCCACGGGTCGGGTGTTTGGCGGCGAGCAGTACTTC.

This clonotype was picked up many times. The chain recombines TRBV5-1 with TRBJ2-5; 11 bases fit TRBD2. The CDR3 is 15 residues long. Losses at the gene ends were 4 bases for V and 4 bases for J; bases not matched to a gene: 6. Per germline, CDR1 SGHRS and CDR2 YFSETQ. The CDR3, as DNA: TGCGCCAGCAGCGTAACTAGCGGGAGACGAGAGACCCAGTACTTC. Translated: CASSVTSGRRETQYF. Drawing the rest from reference TRBV5-1 and TRBJ2-5, the complete variable domain is KAGVTQTPRYLIKTRGQQVTLSCSPISGHRSVSWYQQTPGQGLQFLFEYFSETQRNKGNFPGRFSGRQFSNSRSEMNVSTLELGDSALYLCASSVTSGRRETQYFGPGTRLLVL.

This clonotype was observed many times. The chain joins TRBV7-9 to TRBJ2-7; 9 nucleotides line up with TRBD1. Germline values: CDR1 SEHNR, CDR2 FQNEAQ (reference sequence). V gave up 6 bases and J gave up 2 bases; unmatched junction bases: 5. The CDR3 length is 14 residues. The DNA of the CDR3 is TGTGCCAGCAGGTATCGGGACAGGGCCTACGAGCAGTACTTC. Protein: CASRYRDRAYEQYF.

This clonotype appeared once. This may be a read error: a much more frequent sequence differs by one nucleotide. The V and J genes are TRBV12-3 or TRBV12-4 and TRBJ2-5, with D perhaps TRBD1 or TRBD2 (5 bases each). Trimming took off 6 bases at V and 2 bases at J, with 13 bases between the two ends. The CDR3 spans 14 residues. The CDR3 sequence is CASRPTRGQETQYF. The CDR3 coding sequence is TGTGCCAGCAGACCTACTAGGGGACAAGAGACCCAGTACTTC.

This clonotype showed up many times. V usage is TRBV20-1 and J usage is TRBJ2-2; TRBD2 matches at 10 bases. There are 19 residues in the CDR3. The germline CDR1 and CDR2 sequences are DFQATT and SNEGSKA (reference sequence). V dropped 3 bases and J dropped 3; count of bases not matched to a gene: 16. The CDR3 bases are TGCAGTGCTAGGCTCGATAGGTGGAGCGGGAGGGAGTACACCGGGGAGCTGTTTTTT. Amino acid sequence: CSARLDRWSGREYTGELFF.